One sample yielded the 27 T cell receptor beta chains listed below, sequenced in a study of T-cell reconstitution after alpha-beta-depleted transplantation in children. Unique molecular identifiers were incorporated into the prepared TCRbeta library. TCRdb re-derived calls from the PCR reads in MiXCR, one entry per CDR3 protein. Of about 600,000 distinct CDR3 sequences listed, roughly 13% are singletons. The source material was PBMCs, mostly from graft donor cells, sampled 360 days after TCRalphabeta/CD19-depleted stem cell transplant. All receptors derive from a male patient younger than 18 who had a stem cell transplant for acute myeloid leukemia, so the T cells may come from the graft donor.

At least ten counts were recorded for this clonotype. CDR3 residues: CASSAIRGYTF. The CDR3 DNA is TGTGCCAGCAGCGCAATCCGAGGCTACACCTTC. The V call is TRBV28, the J call TRBJ1-2; D uncertain. Germline loops: CDR1 MDHEN, CDR2 SYDVKM. Trimming pared 6 bases from V and 8 bases from J, leaving 10 bases between. The length of the CDR3 is 11 residues.

This clonotype was seen a few times. The V gene is TRBV28, the J gene TRBJ2-7; TRBD2 matches 9 bases. CDR1 is MDHEN, CDR2 SYDVKM, per germline. Trimming cost V 6 bases and J 2 bases; bases outside gene matches: 5. The CDR3 totals 14 residues. CDR3 loop: CASRKAGGPYEQYF. The CDR3 DNA is TGTGCCAGCAGAAAAGCGGGAGGCCCCTACGAGCAGTACTTC.

This clonotype was detected ten times or more. The chain carries TRBV29-1 and TRBJ2-5; unclear D gene. Germline loops: CDR1 SQVTM, CDR2 ANQGSEA. V dropped 4 bases and J dropped 5 bases, with 11 bases sitting between them. The CDR3 length is 12 residues. The CDR3 spells CSVAGYRETQYF. DNA of the CDR3: TGCAGCGTTGCTGGCTATCGGGAGACCCAGTACTTC.

This clonotype has at least ten counts. The chain employs TRBV13 and TRBJ2-7; 15 nucleotides align to TRBD2. CDR3 length: 16 residues. V shed 4 bases, J shed 3 bases, and the junction held 4 bases outside the gene matches. Germline V gene data show CDR1 as PRHDT and CDR2 as FYEKMQ (reference sequence). The CDR3 sequence is CASSWGLAGGSYEQYF. CDR3 nucleotide sequence: TGTGCCAGCAGCTGGGGACTAGCGGGAGGAAGCTACGAGCAGTACTTC. Variable domain in full (rest from reference TRBV13 and TRBJ2-7): AAGVIQSPRHLIKEKRETATLKCYPIPRHDTVYWYQQGPGQDPQFLISFYEKMQSDKGSIPDRFSAQQFSDYHSELNMSSLELGDSALYFCASSWGLAGGSYEQYFGPGTRLTVT.

Many counts were recorded for this clonotype. This rearrangement joins TRBV25-1 to TRBJ2-7, with D perhaps matching TRBD1 (5 bases). Trimming removed 2 bases from V and 3 bases from J, with 14 bases in between. The CDR3 totals 15 residues. Germline CDR1 is MGHDK and CDR2 is SYGVNS. CDR3: CASSEGRPTVYEQYF. In DNA form, the CDR3 reads TGTGCCAGCAGTGAAGGTAGGCCGACAGTCTACGAGCAGTACTTC.

J is TRBJ2-2 and V is TRBV18, with 9 bases lining up with TRBD2. The V and J ends lost 5 bases and 0 bases, in that order; junction bases with no gene match: 4. This CDR3 comprises 16 residues. Germline loops: CDR1 KGHSH, CDR2 LQKENI. The CDR3 loop is CASSDRLAANTGELFF. CDR3 nucleotide sequence: TGTGCCAGCTCAGACAGACTAGCGGCGAACACCGGGGAGCTGTTTTTT.

The rearrangement uses TRBV9 and TRBJ1-2; 7 bases align to TRBD1. Germline CDR1 and CDR2: SGDLS and YYNGEE. This CDR3 has 13 residues. Germline trimming cut 2 bases from V and 6 bases from J; bases unmatched to any gene: 4. CDR3: CASSVPGGNGYTF. As DNA, the CDR3 is TGTGCCAGCAGCGTCCCAGGGGGGAATGGCTACACCTTC.

There are many counts of this clonotype. V gene TRBV6-2 or TRBV6-3 combines with J gene TRBJ2-1; the match to TRBD2 covers 8 bases. Trimming took 6 bases from V and 2 from J; bases not matched to a gene: 9. Germline V gene data show CDR1 as MNHEY and CDR2 as SVGEGT. This CDR3 comprises 16 residues. The CDR3 sequence: CASRGIGAGAYNEQFF. The CDR3, as DNA: TGTGCCAGCAGAGGTATAGGAGCGGGAGCCTACAATGAGCAGTTCTTC.

The chain carries TRBV29-1 and TRBJ2-7; the D gene is possibly TRBD2 (6 bases). The CDR3 runs to 13 residues. The germline CDR1 and CDR2 sequences are SQVTM and ANQGSEA. V was clipped by 2 bases and J by 7 bases, with 15 bases between them. The CDR3 sequence: CSVERWRGGEQYF. The CDR3 DNA is TGCAGCGTTGAAAGATGGAGGGGCGGGGAGCAGTACTTC.

The chain links TRBV29-1 to TRBJ2-1, with 9 bases that match TRBD2. This CDR3 has 15 amino acids. Germline-derived CDR1 and CDR2 are SQVTM and ANQGSEA. V trimming: 4 bases; J trimming: 0 bases; junction bases outside the gene matches: 4. CDR3 residues: CSVVGSGSSYNEQFF. The CDR3 bases are TGCAGCGTTGTCGGTAGCGGGAGCTCCTACAATGAGCAGTTCTTC.

This clonotype was found a few times. The rearrangement links TRBV20-1 to TRBJ2-7; TRBD1 agrees at 8 bases. Germline-derived CDR1 and CDR2 are DFQATT and SNEGSKA (reference sequence). After removal of 6 bases from V and 3 bases from J, the junction contained 4 bases not matched to a gene. This CDR3 region has 12 residues. CDR3 sequence (DNA): TGCAGTGCAATGGACAGGGACTACGAGCAGTACTTC. Amino acid sequence: CSAMDRDYEQYF.

The sample holds a few counts of this clonotype. This sequence joins TRBV27 and TRBJ2-7; TRBD1 aligns across 7 bases. The germline V gene has CDR1 MNHEY and CDR2 SMNVEV (reference sequence). Trimming removed 8 bases from V and 1 base from J; junction bases left unmatched: 14. The CDR3 runs to 16 residues. This CDR3 is CASYPYGQANSYEQYF. CDR3 nucleotide sequence: TGTGCCAGCTATCCCTACGGACAGGCGAATTCCTACGAGCAGTACTTC.

V is TRBV28 and J is TRBJ1-5, with 9 bases identical to TRBD1. V lost 4 bases and J lost 4; bases outside the gene matches: 5. This CDR3 is 15 amino acids long. CDR1 and CDR2 (germline): MDHEN, SYDVKM. CDR3 nucleotides: TGTGCCAGCAGTTACGGACAGGGGTGGAATCAGCCCCAGCATTTT. This encodes CASSYGQGWNQPQHF.

This clonotype showed up many times. The chain is built from TRBV12-3 or TRBV12-4 and TRBJ2-1; D gene unclear. The CDR3 consists of 13 residues. The germline V and J ends were trimmed by 3 bases and 4 bases, with 7 bases remaining between them. The CDR3 coding sequence is TGTGCCAGCAGTTTTATCGGATACAATGAGCAGTTCTTC. It specifies CASSFIGYNEQFF.

The V gene is TRBV6-2 or TRBV6-3, the J gene TRBJ2-2; D is possibly TRBD1 or TRBD2 (5 bases each). V gave up 8 bases and J gave up 6 bases, with 13 bases separating them. This CDR3 contains 13 residues. The germline gives CDR1 MNHEY, CDR2 SVGEGT. CDR3 in amino acids: CASEVGDAGELFF. The CDR3 bases are TGTGCCAGCGAAGTTGGGGACGCCGGGGAGCTGTTTTTT.

This clonotype has at least ten counts. The V gene is TRBV2, the J gene TRBJ1-3, with 7 positions matching TRBD1. V dropped 4 bases and J dropped 3; count of bases not matched to a gene: 0. CDR1 is SNHLY and CDR2 is FYNNEI in the germline V gene. The CDR3 spans 13 residues. CDR3 bases: TGTGCCAGCAGTGGACAGGGTGGAAACACCATATATTTT. It yields the protein CASSGQGGNTIYF. Filled out from reference TRBV2 and TRBJ1-3, the complete variable domain reads EPEVTQTPSHQVTQMGQEVILRCVPISNHLYFYWYRQILGQKVEFLVSFYNNEISEKSEIFDDQFSVERPDGSNFTLKIRSTKLEDSAMYFCASSGQGGNTIYFGEGSWLTVV.

This clonotype was seen more than once but under ten times. The V call is TRBV6-5, the J call TRBJ2-7; weak D call: TRBD2 (6 bases). Germline assignment: CDR1 MNHEY and CDR2 SVGAGI. The V and J ends lost 1 base and 0 bases respectively, with 10 bases between them. The CDR3 consists of 15 residues. The chain's CDR3 is CASSYYVGSSYEQYF. The CDR3 coding sequence is TGTGCCAGCAGTTACTACGTCGGGAGCTCCTACGAGCAGTACTTC.

The chain uses TRBV5-1 and TRBJ1-1; 7 bases match TRBD1. The J segment lost 3 bases and the V segment lost 3 bases, leaving 8 bases of the junction unmatched. This CDR3 is 15 amino acids long. Germline V lookup: CDR1 SGHRS, CDR2 YFSETQ. The CDR3 DNA reads TGCGCCAGCAGCTATAGACAGGGCTCTGACACTGAAGCTTTCTTT. Its translation is CASSYRQGSDTEAFF.

Only a few counts were recorded for this clonotype. J is TRBJ2-3 and V is TRBV20-1, with no clear D. The CDR3 has 11 residues. Germline CDR1 DFQATT, CDR2 SNEGSKA (reference sequence). The ends were cut back, 7 bases at V and 6 bases at J, with 11 bases in the middle. The CDR3 DNA sequence: TGCAGTGTCGTGGCGATCGATACGCAGTATTTT. Translating gives CSVVAIDTQYF.

The V and J genes are TRBV12-3 or TRBV12-4 and TRBJ2-7; 11 nucleotides line up with TRBD2. Trimming cost V 1 base and J 6 bases; bases outside gene matches: 11. CDR3 length: 17 amino acids. The CDR3 bases are TGTGCCAGCAGTTTAGGACTAGCGGGGCCCCACGAAAGCGAGCAGTACTTC. Translation: CASSLGLAGPHESEQYF.

This clonotype was detected many times. The V call is TRBV10-3, the J call TRBJ2-2; TRBD2 is a possible D gene (5 bases). Trimming took off 6 bases at V and 3 bases at J, with 14 bases between the two ends. Per the germline V gene, CDR1 is ENHRY and CDR2 is SYGVKD. CDR3 length: 15 amino acids. CDR3 in amino acids: CAIRLSDFHTGELFF. In DNA, the CDR3 is TGTGCCATCAGGCTGTCGGACTTCCACACCGGGGAGCTGTTTTTT.

This clonotype was counted a few times. The chain links TRBV14 to TRBJ2-7, with TRBD1 matching over 8 bases. The CDR3 has 13 amino acids. V was clipped by 1 base and J by 11 bases; unmatched bases: 7. From germline, CDR1 is SGHDN and CDR2 FVKESK. The chain's CDR3 is CASSQVRQGPKYF. CDR3 DNA sequence: TGTGCCAGCAGCCAAGTCAGACAGGGGCCTAAGTACTTC.

The chain uses TRBV7-9 and TRBJ1-1; D is possibly TRBD1 (5 bases). Per germline, CDR1 SEHNR and CDR2 FQNEAQ (reference sequence). The CDR3 length is 16 residues. Between the trimmed V and J ends, which lost 5 bases and 5 bases, there was a span of 21 bases. In DNA, the CDR3 is TGTGCCAGCAGCGGCCCGGAAGGGGCGACGGGGACTGAAGCTTTCTTT. It codes for CASSGPEGATGTEAFF.

This clonotype has at least ten counts. The V gene is TRBV4-3, the J gene TRBJ2-1; TRBD2 matches 10 bases. Unmatched junction bases numbered 12, after V lost 0 bases and J lost 7 bases. There are 18 residues in the CDR3. From germline, CDR1 is LGHNA and CDR2 YSLEER. The CDR3 nucleotides read TGCGCCAGCAGCCAAGATAGTCCTAGCGGGGGCGCATGGAATGAGCAGTTCTTC. Translation: CASSQDSPSGGAWNEQFF.

This clonotype was seen a few times. The gene calls are TRBV15 and TRBJ2-7, with unresolved D. This CDR3 is 12 amino acids long. Trimming took 0 bases from V and 5 from J, leaving 5 bases between them. The germline V gene has CDR1 LNHNV and CDR2 YYDKDF (reference sequence). This CDR3 reads CATSREPDEQYF. In DNA form, the CDR3 reads TGTGCCACCAGCAGAGAACCAGACGAGCAGTACTTC.

There are many counts of this clonotype. The CDR3 DNA reads TGTGCCAGCAGTCCCGGGACTAGCGGGATCAATGAGCAGTTCTTC. It specifies CASSPGTSGINEQFF. V is TRBV27 and J is TRBJ2-1, with TRBD2 identical over 13 bases. The CDR3 is made up of 15 amino acids. J gave up 6 bases and V 5 bases, and 4 bases lay outside the gene matches. Germline V gene data show CDR1 as MNHEY and CDR2 as SMNVEV (reference sequence).

The CDR3 DNA reads as TGCGCCAGCAGCCAAGATCCCCGGGGGCGTAAAGAAAAACTGTTTTTT. As protein: CASSQDPRGRKEKLFF. The chain uses TRBV4-3 and TRBJ1-4; possible D gene TRBD1, 6 bases. Germline V gene data show CDR1 as LGHNA and CDR2 as YSLEER. This CDR3 contains 16 residues. V dropped 0 bases and J dropped 8 bases, with 16 bases sitting between them.